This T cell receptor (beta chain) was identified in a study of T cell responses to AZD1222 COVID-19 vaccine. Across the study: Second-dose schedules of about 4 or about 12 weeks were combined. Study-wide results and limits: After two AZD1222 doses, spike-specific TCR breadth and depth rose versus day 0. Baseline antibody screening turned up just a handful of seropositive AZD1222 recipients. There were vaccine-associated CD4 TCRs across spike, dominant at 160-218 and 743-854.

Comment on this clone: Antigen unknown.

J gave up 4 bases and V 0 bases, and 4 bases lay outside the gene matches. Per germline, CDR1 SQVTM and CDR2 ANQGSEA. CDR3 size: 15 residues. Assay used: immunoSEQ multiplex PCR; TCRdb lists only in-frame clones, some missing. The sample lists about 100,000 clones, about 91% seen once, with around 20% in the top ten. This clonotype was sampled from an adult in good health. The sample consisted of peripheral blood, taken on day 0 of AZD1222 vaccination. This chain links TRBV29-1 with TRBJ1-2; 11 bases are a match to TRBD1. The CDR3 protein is CSVEDRTGGLYGYTF. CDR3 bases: TGCAGCGTTGAAGATCGGACAGGGGGCCTCTATGGCTACACCTTC.